The 23 T cell receptor beta chains listed next were all sequenced from one sample in a study of blood T cell repertoires in COVID-19. The assay was immunoSEQ multiplex PCR, and TCRdb's table has in-frame clones only and misses some. Of roughly 100,000 clones detected, 71% appear once; the ten largest clones hold approximately 0.88%. Sequenced sample: peripheral blood. All receptors derive from a human donor with acute or convalescent COVID-19. The donor label of this sample is uncertain.

The chain recombines TRBV24-1 with TRBJ2-2; D unclear. The CDR3 totals 14 residues. V lost 4 bases and J 5 bases, leaving 10 bases between the germline ends. Germline-derived CDR1 and CDR2 are KGHDR and SFDVKD. CDR3 loop: CATSDLALTGELFF. The CDR3 DNA is TGTGCCACCAGTGACTTGGCGCTTACCGGGGAGCTGTTTTTT.

This clone was seen at least ten times. This chain connects TRBV30 to TRBJ1-6; D is perhaps TRBD1 (6 bases). V lost 2 bases, J lost 0 bases, and 11 bases lay in between. This CDR3 has 16 residues. Germline V gene data show CDR1 as GTSNPN and CDR2 as SVGIG (reference sequence). The CDR3 sequence is CAWSTLRGSYNSPLHF. The DNA of the CDR3 is TGTGCCTGGAGTACCCTCAGGGGCTCCTATAATTCACCCCTCCACTTT.

The rearrangement uses TRBV19 and TRBJ1-1; D not certain. This CDR3 has 13 amino acids. From germline, CDR1 is LNHDA and CDR2 SQIVND (reference sequence). The V gene lost 4 bases and the J gene lost 1 base, with 7 bases spanning the gap. CDR3 DNA sequence: TGTGCCAGTAGTACCACCAGGAACACTGAAGCTTTCTTT. Translation gives CASSTTRNTEAFF. Looking up the rest from reference TRBV19 and TRBJ1-1 gives the full variable domain: DGGITQSPKYLFRKEGQNVTLSCEQNLNHDAMYWYRQDPGQGLRLIYYSQIVNDFQKGDIAEGYSVSREKKESFPLTVTSAQKNPTAFYLCASSTTRNTEAFFGQGTRLTVV.

The J gene is TRBJ2-5, the V gene TRBV10-2; 10 bases are shared with TRBD1. CDR1 is WSHSY, CDR2 SAAADI, per germline. CDR3 size: 15 residues. The trim removed 4 bases at V and 5 bases at J, leaving 7 bases unmatched. Here the CDR3 DNA reads TGCGCCAGCAGTGGACAGGGGGCTCTGGAGGAGACCCAGTACTTC. Protein product: CASSGQGALEETQYF.

The J gene is TRBJ1-2, the V gene TRBV6-5; D ambiguous. Trimming removed 7 bases from V and 5 bases from J, with 8 bases in between. The CDR3 is 11 amino acids. The germline V gene has CDR1 MNHEY and CDR2 SVGAGI. The CDR3 here is CASNQDYGYTF. DNA of the CDR3: TGTGCCAGCAATCAGGATTATGGCTACACCTTC.

This chain uses TRBV19 with TRBJ2-1, with a possible D match to TRBD1 (5 bases). Germline loops: CDR1 LNHDA, CDR2 SQIVND (reference sequence). The CDR3 has 15 amino acids. The V gene lost 3 bases and the J gene lost 3 bases, with 12 bases spanning the gap. In nucleotides, the CDR3 is TGTGCCAGTAGTATTCGTGTCGGACACTACAATGAGCAGTTCTTC. Protein product: CASSIRVGHYNEQFF.

This clone was seen only once. The rearrangement links TRBV29-1 to TRBJ2-4; D may be TRBD2 (7 bases). The CDR3 totals 13 residues. The V end lost 0 bases, the J end lost 8 bases, and 11 bases lay between the germline ends. Germline CDR1 is SQVTM and CDR2 is ANQGSEA. CDR3 protein: CSVEERGGDIQYF. In DNA, the CDR3 is TGCAGCGTTGAAGAACGAGGGGGGGACATTCAGTACTTC.

This chain links TRBV5-1 with TRBJ2-2; 8 bases are a match to TRBD1. With 0 bases clipped from V and 3 bases from J, the junction kept 7 bases outside the gene matches. CDR1 is SGHRS, CDR2 YFSETQ, per germline. The CDR3 runs to 17 residues. CDR3 DNA: TGCGCCAGCAGCTTGGAAGTCAGGGGGCCGTACACCGGGGAGCTGTTTTTT. This encodes CASSLEVRGPYTGELFF.

The chain couples TRBV28 to TRBJ2-1; possible D gene TRBD1, 5 bases. Trimming stripped 6 bases from V and 6 bases from J, with 12 bases between. The CDR3 has 13 residues. Germline V gene data show CDR1 as MDHEN and CDR2 as SYDVKM. The CDR3 reads CASRLYRSNEQFF. The CDR3 region has the DNA TGTGCCAGCAGGCTATACAGGAGCAATGAGCAGTTCTTC.

This clone was seen only once. The chain joins TRBV10-2 to TRBJ2-5, with 7 bases aligning to TRBD2. Germline V gene data show CDR1 as WSHSY and CDR2 as SAAADI. This CDR3 has 17 amino acids. V dropped 2 bases and J dropped 3; count of bases not matched to a gene: 12. The DNA of the CDR3 is TGCGCCAGCAGTGAGGTCCGACTAGCAAGCGGAGAAGAGACCCAGTACTTC. Amino acids: CASSEVRLASGEETQYF.

The V call is TRBV7-9, the J call TRBJ1-3; D gene ambiguous. V lost 4 bases and J 0 bases, leaving 10 bases between the germline ends. CDR3 length: 15 residues. CDR1 and CDR2 (germline): SEHNR, FQNEAQ (reference sequence). The CDR3 nucleotides read TGTGCCAGCAGCTGGGTAGAGCGCTCTGGAAACACCATATATTTT. It is translated as CASSWVERSGNTIYF.

A few counts support this clone. J is TRBJ2-3 and V is TRBV19, with 8 bases aligning to TRBD2. J was trimmed by 3 bases and V by 9 bases; bases with no gene match: 8. Germline CDR1 reads LNHDA; CDR2 reads SQIVND (reference sequence). This CDR3 has 14 amino acids. CDR3 sequence: CASGTGTRTDTQYF. The CDR3 DNA reads as TGTGCCAGCGGAACCGGGACTAGAACAGATACGCAGTATTTT.

This clone was seen only once. This chain uses TRBV11-2 with TRBJ2-2; 11 nucleotides align to TRBD2. The ends lost 3 bases at V and 5 bases at J; junction bases unmatched: 2. CDR3 size: 15 residues. The germline CDR1 and CDR2 sequences are SGHAT and FQNNGV. CDR3 loop: CASSFSGGGTGELFF. The CDR3 bases are TGTGCCAGCAGCTTTAGCGGGGGGGGTACCGGGGAGCTGTTTTTT. Full variable domain (rest looked up from reference TRBV11-2 and TRBJ2-2): EAGVAQSPRYKIIEKRQSVAFWCNPISGHATLYWYQQILGQGPKLLIQFQNNGVVDDSQLPKDRFSAERLKGVDSTLKIQPAKLEDSAVYLCASSFSGGGTGELFFGEGSRLTVL.

The V and J genes are TRBV27 and TRBJ1-6; 9 bases fit TRBD1. The CDR3 covers 14 residues. With 3 bases clipped from V and 9 bases from J, the junction kept 3 bases outside the gene matches. CDR1 and CDR2 from the germline V gene are MNHEY and SMNVEV (reference sequence). Here the CDR3 reads CASSLDRGPSPLHF. The CDR3 DNA reads TGTGCCAGCAGTTTGGACAGGGGCCCTTCACCCCTCCACTTT.

The chain couples TRBV5-8 to TRBJ2-5; TRBD2 aligns across 7 bases. The CDR3 has 16 residues. CDR1 and CDR2 from the germline V gene are SGHTS and YDEGEE. V lost 0 bases, J lost 1 base, and 6 bases stayed unmatched. The CDR3 sequence is CASSLAMGRVQETQYF. As DNA, the CDR3 is TGTGCCAGCAGCTTGGCTATGGGGAGGGTCCAAGAGACCCAGTACTTC.

This clone has more than one count but fewer than ten. The chain links TRBV7-2 to TRBJ1-3, with D perhaps matching TRBD1 (5 bases). Trimming pared 5 bases from V and 5 bases from J, leaving 19 bases between. The germline V gene encodes CDR1 SGHTA and CDR2 FQGNSA. This CDR3 has 16 amino acids. This CDR3 reads CASSPTSGGRRNTIYF. CDR3 coding DNA: TGTGCCAGCAGCCCCACCTCCGGGGGGAGAAGAAACACCATATATTTT.

This clone was seen a few times. The chain links TRBV11-2 to TRBJ1-3; no definite D call. The CDR3 has 14 amino acids. V lost 3 bases and J 0 bases, leaving 6 bases between the germline ends. Germline-derived CDR1 and CDR2 are SGHAT and FQNNGV. In nucleotides, the CDR3 is TGTGCCAGCAGCTTTCAGAACTCTGGAAACACCATATATTTT. Its translation is CASSFQNSGNTIYF.

V is TRBV29-1 and J is TRBJ1-1; D is perhaps TRBD1 (5 bases). Germline CDR1 is SQVTM and CDR2 is ANQGSEA. V was cut by 4 bases and J by 1 base, with 10 bases left in between. This CDR3 is built from 13 residues. The CDR3 coding sequence is TGCAGCGTTGTTGGGGGGTCGAACACTGAAGCTTTCTTT. This gives the protein CSVVGGSNTEAFF.

This rearrangement joins TRBV3-1 (or the pseudogene TRBV3-2) to TRBJ1-6; no definite D call. V was shortened by 2 bases and J by 10 bases, with 9 bases between the two germline ends. Germline V gene lookup returns CDR1 LGHDT and CDR2 YNNKEL (reference sequence). CDR3 length equals 13 residues. The CDR3, as DNA: TGTGCCAGCAGCCAATTCAAAGCCTCACCCCTCCACTTT. Protein sequence: CASSQFKASPLHF.

V gene TRBV7-9 combines with J gene TRBJ2-5; TRBD2 matches 8 bases. Germline-derived CDR1 and CDR2 are SEHNR and FQNEAQ (reference sequence). Germline trimming cut 5 bases from V and 2 bases from J; bases unmatched to any gene: 4. The CDR3 extends over 14 amino acids. This CDR3 reads CASSHRGGQETQYF. The DNA of the CDR3 is TGTGCCAGCAGCCACCGGGGGGGGCAAGAGACCCAGTACTTC.

This clone was picked up a small number of times. The chain couples TRBV19 to TRBJ1-1; D possibly corresponds to TRBD1 (5 bases). The germline V gene encodes CDR1 LNHDA and CDR2 SQIVND (reference sequence). This CDR3 is built from 13 residues. V gave up 3 bases and J gave up 7 bases, with 12 bases separating them. The CDR3 DNA sequence: TGTGCCAGTAGTATTGGGGGGGGTGGTGAAGCTTTCTTT. Amino acid sequence: CASSIGGGGEAFF.

The chain recombines TRBV5-1 with TRBJ2-5; 11 bases line up with TRBD1. The CDR3 covers 17 residues. V dropped 0 bases and J dropped 6; count of bases not matched to a gene: 10. In germline, CDR1 is SGHRS, CDR2 YFSETQ. CDR3 protein: CASSLAEDRGRAKTQYF. For the CDR3, the DNA is TGCGCCAGCAGCTTGGCGGAGGACAGGGGGCGGGCGAAGACCCAGTACTTC.

The J gene is TRBJ2-3, the V gene TRBV7-2; 9 bases map to TRBD2. With V trimmed by 2 bases and J by 2 bases, 11 bases remained unmatched. The CDR3 length is 18 residues. Looked up from germline, CDR1 is SGHTA and CDR2 is FQGNSA. Here the CDR3 reads CASSLLSNSGGHTDTQYF. DNA of the CDR3: TGTGCCAGCAGCTTATTATCCAATAGCGGGGGTCACACAGATACGCAGTATTTT.